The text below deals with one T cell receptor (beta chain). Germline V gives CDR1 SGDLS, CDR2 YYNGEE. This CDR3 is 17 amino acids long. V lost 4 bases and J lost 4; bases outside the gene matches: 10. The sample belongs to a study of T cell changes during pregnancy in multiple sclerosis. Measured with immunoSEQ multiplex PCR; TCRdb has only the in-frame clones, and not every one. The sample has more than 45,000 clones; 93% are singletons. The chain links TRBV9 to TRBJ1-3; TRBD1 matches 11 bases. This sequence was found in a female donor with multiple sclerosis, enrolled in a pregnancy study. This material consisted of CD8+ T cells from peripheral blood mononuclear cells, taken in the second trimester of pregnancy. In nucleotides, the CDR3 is TGTGCCAGCAGCCCCTATAGGGACAGGGGGGTCGGAAACACCATATATTTT. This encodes CASSPYRDRGVGNTIYF.